This T cell receptor beta chain was captured in a study of blood T cell repertoires in COVID-19. Generated by immunoSEQ multiplex PCR, the TCRdb table keeps only in-frame clones and is missing some. Among over 150,000 clones listed, approximately 85% were seen once. Unmatched junction bases numbered 7, after V lost 5 bases and J lost 0 bases. CDR1 and CDR2 from the germline V gene are LNHDA and SQIVND (reference sequence). The CDR3 covers 15 residues. The sequenced sample was peripheral blood. The clonotype comes from a man in his sixties with COVID-19, enrolled during active disease. The genes are TRBV19 and TRBJ2-7, with 7 bases lining up with TRBD2. The CDR3 loop reads CASSLSSGLSYEQYF. The CDR3 DNA sequence: TGTGCCAGTAGTTTGAGTAGCGGGCTCTCCTACGAGCAGTACTTC.